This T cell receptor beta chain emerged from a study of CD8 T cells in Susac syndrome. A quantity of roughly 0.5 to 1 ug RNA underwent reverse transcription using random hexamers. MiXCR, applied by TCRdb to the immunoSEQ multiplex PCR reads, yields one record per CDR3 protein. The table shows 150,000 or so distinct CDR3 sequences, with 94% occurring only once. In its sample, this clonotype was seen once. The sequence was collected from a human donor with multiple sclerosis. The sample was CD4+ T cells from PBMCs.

As DNA, the CDR3 is TGCGCCAGCAGCAGCGGGAGGGCCATGAGCACAGATACGCAGTATTTT. This encodes CASSSGRAMSTDTQYF. The chain combines TRBV5-1 with TRBJ2-3; TRBD2 agrees at 10 bases. The CDR3 is made up of 16 amino acids. In germline, CDR1 is SGHRS, CDR2 YFSETQ. The ends lost 4 bases at V and 0 bases at J; junction bases unmatched: 5.